This is a list of T cell receptor beta chains from one sample in a study of tumor and adjacent non-tumor tissue in lung cancer. TCRdb processed the multiplex PCR reads anew with MiXCR; each CDR3 protein has one entry. Of 130,000 or so distinct CDR3 sequences listed, 66% were seen once; the top ten hold more than 10%. Sequencing was carried out using lung tumor tissue. These receptors all stem from a man aged 25-40 years with non-small cell lung cancer. The CDR3 runs from the conserved cysteine through the conserved F or W. A D gene is named only where the DNA matches it firmly. Where a row states a size, it is once, few, many or the class of an expanded clone; other rows omit it.

cdr3_aa cdr3_nt j_call d_call clone_size v_call
CASSLWVGANSPLHF TGTGCCAGCAGCTTATGGGTGGGGGCGAACTCACCCCTCCACTTT TRBJ1-6 NA many TRBV11-2
CASSSTTGEETQYF TGTGCCAGCAGTTCAACGACAGGGGAAGAGACCCAGTACTTC TRBJ2-5 TRBD1 NA TRBV12-3/TRBV12-4
CASSPDRGVLGTDTQYF TGTGCCAGCAGTCCCGACAGGGGCGTACTGGGCACAGATACGCAGTATTTT TRBJ2-3 TRBD1 many TRBV12-3/TRBV12-4
CASSLRRLGETQYF TGTGCCAGCAGTTTGAGGAGACTAGGGGAGACCCAGTACTTC TRBJ2-5 NA many TRBV12-3/TRBV12-4
CAISESTSGVGETQYF TGTGCCATCAGTGAGTCAACTAGCGGGGTTGGAGAGACCCAGTACTTC TRBJ2-5 TRBD2 few TRBV10-3
CASSQEYPESSYNEQFF TGCGCCAGCAGCCAAGAATATCCGGAGAGCTCCTACAATGAGCAGTTCTTC TRBJ2-1 NA many TRBV4-3
CSASVVQAQHF TGCAGTGCTAGTGTTGTGCAGGCCCAACATTTT TRBJ1-5 NA NA TRBV20-1
CAAGRGYTQYF TGTGCCGCGGGGAGGGGGTATACGCAGTATTTT TRBJ2-3 NA NA TRBV24-1
CASSTGDSLSNEQFF TGTGCCAGTAGTACGGGGGATAGCCTTTCCAATGAGCAGTTCTTC TRBJ2-1 NA NA TRBV19
CASSLGGAQTWGYTF TGTGCCAGCAGCTTAGGAGGGGCCCAAACCTGGGGCTACACCTTC TRBJ1-2 NA NA TRBV5-6
CVSSDVRGQGDYGYTF TGTGTCAGCAGTGACGTCCGGGGACAGGGGGACTATGGCTACACCTTC TRBJ1-2 TRBD1 NA TRBV25-1
CASSQGVVDSRAYNSPLHF TGCGCCAGCAGCCAAGGCGTCGTCGACTCCCGAGCCTATAATTCACCCCTCCACTTT TRBJ1-6 NA many TRBV4-3
CASGQDWVGGYEQYF TGCGCCAGCGGCCAGGACTGGGTTGGGGGCTACGAGCAGTACTTC TRBJ2-7 NA NA TRBV4-3
CASDPRVRADTQYF TGTGCCAGCGATCCCAGGGTGAGGGCAGATACGCAGTATTTT TRBJ2-3 NA NA TRBV11-2
CASRVAEGPGELFF TGTGCCAGCAGAGTAGCGGAGGGGCCCGGGGAGCTGTTTTTT TRBJ2-2 NA few TRBV6-2/TRBV6-3
CASSLLQPSYNEQFF TGCGCCAGCAGCCTACTGCAGCCCTCCTACAATGAGCAGTTCTTC TRBJ2-1 NA many TRBV4-1
CVSSYLDTQYF TGTGTCAGCAGTTACCTGGATACTCAGTATTTT TRBJ2-3 NA NA TRBV6-2/TRBV6-3
CASSRDLRNPYEQYF TGTGCCAGCAGCCGCGATCTCCGAAACCCCTACGAGCAGTACTTC TRBJ2-7 NA many TRBV6-6
CSARDLRGPPGAQYF TGTAGTGCTAGAGATCTGCGGGGGCCCCCCGGGGCCCAGTACTTC TRBJ2-5 NA once TRBV20-1
CRLGVRIYGYTF TGCCGTCTAGGAGTAAGAATCTATGGCTACACCTTC TRBJ1-2 NA NA TRBV20-1
CASSELGPQETQYF TGTGCCAGCAGTGAATTGGGGCCCCAAGAGACCCAGTACTTC TRBJ2-5 NA few TRBV25-1
CVSSYATQGGDTQYF TGCGTCAGCAGTTACGCCACGCAAGGGGGGGATACGCAGTATTTT TRBJ2-3 NA NA TRBV6-6
CNARDSGGPFYEQYF TGCAATGCTAGAGATAGCGGAGGACCCTTCTACGAGCAGTACTTC TRBJ2-7 NA NA TRBV20-1
CASKGQASEKLFF TGTGCCAGCAAGGGACAGGCTAGTGAAAAACTGTTTTTT TRBJ1-4 TRBD1 NA TRBV4-2
CSARGNWETQYF TGCAGTGCCAGGGGGAATTGGGAGACCCAGTACTTC TRBJ2-5 TRBD1 many TRBV20-1
CSVGPRGVEQYF TGCAGCGTTGGTCCCAGGGGCGTCGAGCAGTACTTC TRBJ2-7 NA many TRBV29-1
CSAREGRQGKMGRTQYF TGCAGTGCTAGAGAAGGGAGGCAGGGGAAGATGGGGCGGACCCAGTACTTC TRBJ2-5 NA medium-sized TRBV20-1
CASSQDEEADTEAFF TGCGCCAGCAGCCAAGATGAGGAGGCCGACACTGAAGCTTTCTTT TRBJ1-1 NA NA TRBV4-1
CVSSFEGGATNEKLFF TGTGTCAGCAGTTTTGAAGGGGGCGCAACTAATGAGAAACTGTTTTTT TRBJ1-4 TRBD1 NA TRBV12-3/TRBV12-4
CASNQEGRGDQPQHF TGTGCCAGCAACCAAGAGGGCAGGGGTGATCAGCCCCAACATTTT TRBJ1-5 NA few TRBV4-1
CSARGQRDTEAFF TGCAGTGCTAGAGGACAGAGAGACACTGAAGCTTTCTTT TRBJ1-1 NA many TRBV20-1
CASSLGALVGGSDTQYF TGTGCCAGCAGCTTAGGTGCTCTAGTGGGGGGATCGGATACGCAGTATTTT TRBJ2-3 NA many TRBV11-2
CASSELGADSEAFF TGTGCCAGCAGTGAACTGGGGGCGGACTCCGAAGCTTTCTTT TRBJ1-1 NA NA TRBV6-1
CSARDGWDKHF TGCAGTGCTAGAGATGGGTGGGATAAACACTTC TRBJ2-7 NA NA TRBV20-1
CASSWGQGGTGELFF TGTGCCAGCAGTTGGGGGCAGGGAGGCACCGGGGAGCTGTTTTTT TRBJ2-2 NA many TRBV12-3/TRBV12-4
CSVSPPRSNEQFF TGCAGTGTAAGTCCCCCAAGGAGCAATGAGCAGTTCTTC TRBJ2-1 NA NA TRBV20-1
CASWHLAPYNEQFF TGCGCCAGCTGGCACCTAGCGCCCTACAATGAGCAGTTCTTC TRBJ2-1 NA NA TRBV5-1
CSVVRGPYEQLF TGCAGCGTTGTCAGGGGTCCCTACGAGCAGTTGTTC TRBJ2-7 NA NA TRBV29-1
CASSIVGTARNNSPLHF TGTGCCAGTAGTATAGTTGGGACAGCGAGAAATAATTCACCCCTCCACTTT TRBJ1-6 TRBD1 few TRBV19
CATSRGAGEGNTEAFF TGTGCCACCAGCCGGGGGGCAGGGGAAGGGAACACTGAGGCTTTCTTT TRBJ1-1 NA NA TRBV11-2
CASSAGGIGELFF TGTGCCAGCAGTGCAGGGGGCATCGGGGAGCTGTTTTTC TRBJ2-2 TRBD1 NA TRBV6-1
CASSSDRAGQPQHF TGTGCCAGCAGTTCGGACAGGGCGGGTCAGCCCCAGCATTTT TRBJ1-5 TRBD1 NA TRBV12-3/TRBV12-4
CASRSGRVYEQHF TGTGCCTCCAGGAGCGGGAGGGTCTACGAGCAGCACTTC TRBJ2-7 TRBD2 NA TRBV30
CASSQELDQKTGELFF TGTGCCAGCAGCCAAGAGCTTGACCAAAAGACCGGGGAGCTGTTTTTT TRBJ2-2 NA NA TRBV4-2
CCAAGQSTGELFF TGCTGTGCCGCGGGACAGTCGACTGGGGAGCTGTTTTTT TRBJ2-2 NA NA TRBV20-1
CVSSYSKWAGNEQLF TGTGTCAGCAGTTACTCCAAGTGGGCTGGCAATGAGCAGCTCTTC TRBJ2-1 NA NA TRBV6-5
CASGSGLGEYNEQFF TGTGCTAGTGGTTCGGGACTAGGGGAGTACAATGAGCAGTTCTTC TRBJ2-1 TRBD2 many TRBV12-5
CSARGQGKDYTF TGCAGTGCTCGAGGACAGGGGAAAGACTACACCTTC TRBJ1-2 TRBD1 NA TRBV20-1
CACSLNGEQFF TGTGCCTGCAGCTTAAATGGTGAGCAGTTCTTC TRBJ2-1 NA NA TRBV11-3
CASSNNYGYTF TGTGCCAGCAGTAATAACTATGGCTACACCTTC TRBJ1-2 NA NA TRBV6-5
CASRPGHGAGEQYF TGTGCCAGCAGACCCGGACATGGGGCAGGTGAACAGTACTTC TRBJ2-7 NA NA TRBV6-5
CASSMPGQARTEALF TGTGCCAGCAGCATGCCCGGACAGGCTAGGACTGAAGCTCTCTTT TRBJ1-1 TRBD1 NA TRBV6-6
CASSQSDNTEAFF TGCGCCAGCAGCCAGTCAGACAACACTGAAGCTTTCTTT TRBJ1-1 NA many TRBV4-1
CASIDGGTEAFF TGTGCCAGTATCGACGGGGGCACTGAAGCTTTCTTT TRBJ1-1 NA many TRBV6-2/TRBV6-3
CASSPFGNYGYTF TGTGCCAGCAGCCCCTTCGGCAACTATGGCTACACCTTC TRBJ1-2 NA medium-sized TRBV11-2